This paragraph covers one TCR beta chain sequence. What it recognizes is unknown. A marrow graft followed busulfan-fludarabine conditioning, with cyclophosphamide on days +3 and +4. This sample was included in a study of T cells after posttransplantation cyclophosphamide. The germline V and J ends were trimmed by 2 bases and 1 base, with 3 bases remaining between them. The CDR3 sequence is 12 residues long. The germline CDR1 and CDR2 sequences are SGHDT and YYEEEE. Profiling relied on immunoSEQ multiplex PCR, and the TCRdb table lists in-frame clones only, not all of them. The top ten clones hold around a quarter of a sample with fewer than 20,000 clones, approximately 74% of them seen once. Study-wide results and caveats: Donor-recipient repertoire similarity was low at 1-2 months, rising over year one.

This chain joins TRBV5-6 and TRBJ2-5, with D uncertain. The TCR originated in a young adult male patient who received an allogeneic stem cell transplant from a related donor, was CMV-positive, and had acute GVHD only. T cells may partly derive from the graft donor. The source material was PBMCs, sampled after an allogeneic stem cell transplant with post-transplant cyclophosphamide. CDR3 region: CASSFLQETQYF. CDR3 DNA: TGTGCCAGCAGCTTCCTCCAAGAGACCCAGTACTTC.